This TCR beta chain was identified in a study of blood T cells in healthy people across ages. This CDR3 has 15 residues. Germline CDR1 and CDR2: DFQATT and SNEGSKA (reference sequence). Trimming pared 8 bases from V and 1 base from J, leaving 21 bases between. PCR was performed a second time for about 7 to 12 cycles using a sample-barcoded 5' primer and a J-beta primer mix. A single record per CDR3 protein comes from TCRdb applying MiXCR to the 5' RACE reads. The sample carries 1.5 million to 2 million distinct CDR3 sequences, roughly two fifths recorded once. Material: blood. V usage is TRBV20-1 and J usage is TRBJ2-7, with D tentatively TRBD2 (5 bases). The clonotype was recovered from a human donor in good health. The chain's CDR3 is CSPRNGGSGSYEQYF. Written as DNA, the CDR3 is TGCAGTCCACGAAATGGAGGTAGTGGGTCCTACGAGCAGTACTTC.